The T cell receptor beta chain described here comes from a study of immune evolution from preneoplasia to lung adenocarcinoma. Findings and caveats of the study: Clonality was highest in normal lung, lower in later-stage lesions apparently.

Assay: immunoSEQ multiplex PCR; the TCRdb copy retains only in-frame clones and omits some. The data hold 4,500 to 6,500 clones, with about four fifths observed a single time. This CDR3 comprises 12 residues. CDR1 and CDR2 (germline): SQVTM, ANQGSEA. Trimming cost V 7 bases and J 2 bases; bases outside gene matches: 5. Histologic diagnosis was independently verified by two lung pathologists. Premalignant or tumor cells were enriched by macro-dissection after pathologic assessment. With regard to this clone: Its antigen is currently unknown.

This receptor was taken from a person aged 60 to 80 with lung adenocarcinoma. The chain uses TRBV29-1 and TRBJ2-7; 7 bases match TRBD1. The specimen was FFPE minimally invasive lung adenocarcinoma tissue. The CDR3 loop reads CSAGQEAYEQYF. CDR3 sequence (DNA): TGCAGCGCCGGACAGGAGGCCTACGAGCAGTACTTC.